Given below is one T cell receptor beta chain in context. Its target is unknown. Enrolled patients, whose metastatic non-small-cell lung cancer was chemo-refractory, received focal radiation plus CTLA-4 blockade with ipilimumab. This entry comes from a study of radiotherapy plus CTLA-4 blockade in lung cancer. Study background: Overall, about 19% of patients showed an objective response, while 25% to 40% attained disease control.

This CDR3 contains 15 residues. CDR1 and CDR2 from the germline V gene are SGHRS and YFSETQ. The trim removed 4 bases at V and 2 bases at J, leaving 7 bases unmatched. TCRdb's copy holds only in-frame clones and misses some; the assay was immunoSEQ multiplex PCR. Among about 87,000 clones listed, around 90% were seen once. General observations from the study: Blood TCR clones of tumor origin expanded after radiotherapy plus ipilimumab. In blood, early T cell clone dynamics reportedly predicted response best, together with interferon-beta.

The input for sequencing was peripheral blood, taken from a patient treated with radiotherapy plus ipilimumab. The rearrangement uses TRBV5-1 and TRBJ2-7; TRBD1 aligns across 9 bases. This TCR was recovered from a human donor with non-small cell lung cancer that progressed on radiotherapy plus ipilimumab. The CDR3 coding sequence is TGCGCCAGCAGCCCCCGGGACAGGGCTACCTACGAGCAGTACTTC. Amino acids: CASSPRDRATYEQYF.